A selection of T cell receptor beta chains follows, all from one sample in a study of Graves' ophthalmopathy and Graves' hyperthyroidism. TCRdb analysed the multiplex PCR reads with MiXCR anew, one entry per CDR3 protein. The top ten hold around 5.8% of the sample, which has roughly 160,000 distinct CDR3 sequences, about 40% seen once. Sequencing input: peripheral blood. These receptor sequences come from a woman between 40 and 50 years old with Graves' ophthalmopathy. Each CDR3 is given with its conserved first and last residue. A D gene is named only where the DNA matches it firmly. Some rows have no size entry. The others give once, few or many, or a class for an expanded clone.

cdr3_nt: TGTGCCAGCAATATACGTGTCGGGACCGGGGAGCTGTTTTTT
cdr3_aa: CASNIRVGTGELFF
v_call: TRBV6-1
d_call: .
clone_size: .
j_call: TRBJ2-2

cdr3_nt: TGCAGCCTGCGGGGGGAGCGCACTGAAGCTTTCTTT
cdr3_aa: CSLRGERTEAFF
v_call: TRBV20-1
d_call: .
clone_size: .
j_call: TRBJ1-1

cdr3_nt: TGTGCCAGCAGTTTCCCGACCCACTCTGGGGCCAACGTCCTGACTTTC
cdr3_aa: CASSFPTHSGANVLTF
v_call: TRBV28
d_call: .
clone_size: many
j_call: TRBJ2-6

cdr3_nt: TGTGCCAGTAGCATCGGGGAGCCTGGAAACACCATATATTTT
cdr3_aa: CASSIGEPGNTIYF
v_call: TRBV19
d_call: .
clone_size: many
j_call: TRBJ1-3

cdr3_nt: TGTGCCAGCAGCAGGGAACAGATGAACACTGAAGCTTTCTTT
cdr3_aa: CASSREQMNTEAFF
v_call: TRBV7-2
d_call: .
clone_size: .
j_call: TRBJ1-1

cdr3_nt: TGCAGTGCTAGACAGACAGGGCAAGAGACCCAGTACTTC
cdr3_aa: CSARQTGQETQYF
v_call: TRBV20-1
d_call: TRBD1
clone_size: many
j_call: TRBJ2-5

cdr3_nt: TGTGCCAGCCAAGGACAGTACACCGGGGAGCTGTTTTTT
cdr3_aa: CASQGQYTGELFF
v_call: TRBV7-2
d_call: .
clone_size: .
j_call: TRBJ2-2

cdr3_nt: TGTGCCATCAGCCCCCGACAGGAGGACGAGCAGTACTTC
cdr3_aa: CAISPRQEDEQYF
v_call: TRBV10-3
d_call: .
clone_size: .
j_call: TRBJ2-7

cdr3_nt: TGTGCCAGTAGTGCCACAGGGGGGAATCAGCCCCAGCATTTT
cdr3_aa: CASSATGGNQPQHF
v_call: TRBV19
d_call: TRBD1
clone_size: many
j_call: TRBJ1-5

cdr3_nt: TGTGCCAGCAGCTTATCGACAGGGGCATGGGAGACCCAATACTTC
cdr3_aa: CASSLSTGAWETQYF
v_call: TRBV7-2
d_call: TRBD1
clone_size: .
j_call: TRBJ2-5

cdr3_nt: TGTGCCAGCAGCTTACAGGGCGCTAACTATGGCTACACCTTC
cdr3_aa: CASSLQGANYGYTF
v_call: TRBV7-2
d_call: .
clone_size: .
j_call: TRBJ1-2

cdr3_nt: TGTGCCGTAGGGAGGGACGCTGAAGCTTTCTTT
cdr3_aa: CAVGRDAEAFF
v_call: TRBV12-3/TRBV12-4
d_call: .
clone_size: .
j_call: TRBJ1-1

cdr3_nt: TGTGCCAGCTCACTTGTGGGGGATTTGAGGAACACTGAAGCTTTCTTT
cdr3_aa: CASSLVGDLRNTEAFF
v_call: TRBV18
d_call: .
clone_size: once
j_call: TRBJ1-1

cdr3_nt: TGTGCCAGCAGCCCACTAAGCGGACTAGCGGAAGAGACCCAGTACTTC
cdr3_aa: CASSPLSGLAEETQYF
v_call: TRBV7-8
d_call: TRBD2
clone_size: .
j_call: TRBJ2-5

cdr3_nt: TGTGCCAGCAGTAGTTCGGGTCGGACTGAAGCTTTCTTT
cdr3_aa: CASSSSGRTEAFF
v_call: TRBV7-8
d_call: .
clone_size: .
j_call: TRBJ1-1